These 19 T cell receptor beta chains came from one sample sequenced in a study of blood T cell repertoires in COVID-19. TCRdb's table, derived via immunoSEQ multiplex PCR, lists solely in-frame clones and lacks some. Counted here are fewer than 150,000 clones, 80% to 90% occurring once; the ten biggest clones make up approximately 4.2%. The specimen was peripheral blood. The receptors shown here come from a woman between 50 and 59 years old with acute or convalescent COVID-19.

V gene TRBV15 combines with J gene TRBJ1-4; D unresolved. This CDR3 spans 13 amino acids. Germline lookup yields CDR1 LNHNV and CDR2 YYDKDF (reference sequence). Trimming shortened V by 3 bases and J by 7 bases, and 9 bases separated the two germline ends. CDR3 sequence (DNA): TGTGCCACCAGCAGGGGAGTGATTGAAAAACTGTTTTTT. Protein sequence: CATSRGVIEKLFF.

The rearrangement uses TRBV18 and TRBJ2-3; possible D gene TRBD1, 6 bases. The V and J ends lost 6 bases and 9 bases respectively, with 19 bases between them. There are 14 residues in the CDR3. The germline V gene has CDR1 KGHSH and CDR2 LQKENI. Written as DNA, the CDR3 is TGTGCCAGCTCCCTTAACCCCAGGGGTGACACGCAGTATTTT. Its translation is CASSLNPRGDTQYF.

The genes are TRBV30 and TRBJ2-1; TRBD1 matches at 9 bases. Losses at the gene ends were 0 bases for V and 8 bases for J; bases not matched to a gene: 5. The CDR3 is made up of 14 amino acids. CDR1 GTSNPN and CDR2 SVGIG come from the germline V gene (reference sequence). CDR3 bases: TGTGCCTGGAGTGTGGGGACAGGGAACTATGAGCAGTTCTTC. Its translation: CAWSVGTGNYEQFF.

V usage is TRBV7-8 and J usage is TRBJ2-5; D ambiguous. With 5 bases removed from V and 5 bases from J, the gap between germline ends came to 15 bases. The CDR3 is 14 residues long. Germline-derived CDR1 and CDR2 are SGHVS and FQNEAQ. CDR3 amino acids: CASSLISSGETQYF. The CDR3 coding sequence is TGTGCCAGCAGCCTTATAAGCTCCGGGGAGACCCAGTACTTC.

This sequence joins TRBV14 and TRBJ2-7, with 9 bases aligning to TRBD1. This CDR3 region has 15 residues. Germline-derived CDR1 and CDR2 are SGHDN and FVKESK. Germline trimming cut 4 bases from V and 3 bases from J; bases unmatched to any gene: 7. The CDR3 nucleotides read TGTGCCAGCAGCCTCGGGACAGGGACCTTCTACGAGCAGTACTTC. Encoded protein: CASSLGTGTFYEQYF.

This rearrangement joins TRBV5-8 to TRBJ2-3, with a possible D match to TRBD2 (7 bases). The V end was cut by 9 bases, the J end by 4 bases, with 24 bases between. The CDR3 totals 16 residues. Germline V gene lookup returns CDR1 SGHTS and CDR2 YDEGEE. The CDR3, as DNA: TGTGCCACACTCTTGGAGGGGGGGCGCAAAGCAGATACGCAGTATTTT. Translation: CATLLEGGRKADTQYF.

This rearrangement joins TRBV18 to TRBJ2-3; tentative D call: TRBD1 (6 bases). The CDR3 has 14 amino acids. CDR1 KGHSH and CDR2 LQKENI come from the germline V gene. V lost 1 base to trimming and J lost 3 bases, with 8 bases between them. In DNA, the CDR3 is TGTGCCAGCTCACCACGGGACACGACAGATACGCAGTATTTT. It codes for CASSPRDTTDTQYF.

CDR3 nucleotide sequence: TGCGCCAGCAGCCAAGATGGGACAGGGGTTTATAGCAATCAGCCCCAGCATTTT. Amino acid sequence: CASSQDGTGVYSNQPQHF. The chain carries TRBV4-1 and TRBJ1-5; 10 bases map to TRBD1. Per germline, CDR1 MGHRA and CDR2 YSYEKL. Losses at the gene ends were 0 bases for V and 0 bases for J; bases not matched to a gene: 5. The CDR3 is 18 residues long.

The J gene is TRBJ2-7, the V gene TRBV28; 8 nucleotides line up with TRBD1. Trimming removed 10 bases from V and 0 bases from J; junction bases left unmatched: 5. The germline gives CDR1 MDHEN, CDR2 SYDVKM. CDR3 length equals 13 residues. The CDR3 DNA follows: TGTGCCACCCGACAGGGGAGCTCCTACGAGCAGTACTTC. Translation gives CATRQGSSYEQYF.

The chain carries TRBV19 and TRBJ2-1; tentative D call: TRBD2 (5 bases). V lost 3 bases and J 4 bases, leaving 7 bases between the germline ends. Germline CDR1 reads LNHDA; CDR2 reads SQIVND (reference sequence). CDR3 size: 13 residues. CDR3 DNA sequence: TGTGCCAGTAGTATCGGGATATACAATGAGCAGTTCTTC. It codes for CASSIGIYNEQFF.

This clone was detected once. This sequence joins TRBV3-1 (or the pseudogene TRBV3-2) and TRBJ1-6; 10 bases align to TRBD1. V shed 1 base, J shed 9 bases, and the junction held 12 bases outside the gene matches. The CDR3 length is 18 residues. The V gene's germline CDR1 is LGHDT and CDR2 YNNKEL (reference sequence). CDR3 nucleotide sequence: TGTGCCAGCAGCCAAGTCCAAGCCGGGACAGGGGCTGGTTCACCCCTCCACTTT. This codes for CASSQVQAGTGAGSPLHF.

The chain is built from TRBV6-5 and TRBJ1-1, with D perhaps TRBD1 (5 bases). V was cut by 6 bases and J by 6 bases, with 14 bases left in between. The CDR3 has 13 amino acids. The germline gives CDR1 MNHEY, CDR2 SVGAGI. The CDR3, as DNA: TGTGCCAGCAGCCCCCGGGGGTACGCTGAAGCTTTCTTT. This encodes CASSPRGYAEAFF.

The rearrangement joins TRBV29-1 to TRBJ1-1; 7 nucleotides align to TRBD1. Per germline, CDR1 SQVTM and CDR2 ANQGSEA. This CDR3 has 12 amino acids. With V trimmed by 7 bases and J by 2 bases, 4 bases remained unmatched. The CDR3: CSGGTANTEAFF. The DNA of the CDR3 is TGCAGCGGGGGGACAGCAAACACTGAAGCTTTCTTT.

The chain has TRBV28 and TRBJ1-2; D not certain. The germline V gene encodes CDR1 MDHEN and CDR2 SYDVKM. The V end lost 4 bases, the J end lost 5 bases, and 2 bases lay between the germline ends. The CDR3 covers 10 residues. CDR3 residues: CASSSYGYTF. CDR3 sequence (DNA): TGTGCCAGCAGTTCATATGGCTACACCTTC.

This rearrangement joins TRBV9 to TRBJ2-1, with 9 bases identical to TRBD1. Germline values: CDR1 SGDLS, CDR2 YYNGEE. J lost 4 bases, V lost 4 bases, and 6 bases had no gene match. This CDR3 has 15 amino acids. As DNA, the CDR3 is TGTGCCAGCAGCTCCGGGACAGGGTGGTACAATGAGCAGTTCTTC. Protein: CASSSGTGWYNEQFF.

This sequence joins TRBV15 and TRBJ1-6; D might be TRBD1 (5 bases). The length of the CDR3 is 14 residues. Germline V CDR1 and CDR2: LNHNV, YYDKDF (reference sequence). V lost 4 bases, J lost 5 bases, and 9 bases lay in between. The CDR3 nucleotides are TGTGCCACCAGCAATCGGGGGGATAATTCACCCCTCCACTTT. Translating gives CATSNRGDNSPLHF.

The chain couples TRBV6-2 or TRBV6-3 to TRBJ1-5, with D hard to call. The CDR3 is made up of 12 amino acids. Looked up from germline, CDR1 is MNHEY and CDR2 is SVGEGT. Trimming pared 2 bases from V and 11 bases from J, leaving 10 bases between. The CDR3 region has the DNA TGTGCCAGCAGTTACAATCCGGGAGCCCAGCATTTT. It is translated as CASSYNPGAQHF.

The gene calls are TRBV6-1 and TRBJ2-4, with a weak D call TRBD1 (7 bases). Germline assignment: CDR1 MNHNS and CDR2 SASEGT. V was clipped by 3 bases and J by 1 base, with 13 bases between them. The CDR3 extends over 16 amino acids. The CDR3 DNA reads as TGTGCCAGCAGTGAGCGGGACAGACTGGCCAAAAACATTCAGTACTTC. It is translated as CASSERDRLAKNIQYF.

The chain links TRBV15 to TRBJ1-3, with D unclear. V lost 0 bases, J lost 4 bases, and 19 bases lay in between. This CDR3 contains 18 residues. Germline V lookup: CDR1 LNHNV, CDR2 YYDKDF (reference sequence). CDR3 amino acids: CATSRDPFDNSFGNTIYF. CDR3 in DNA: TGTGCCACCAGCAGAGACCCCTTCGACAACTCGTTCGGAAACACCATATATTTT.